The source of this TCR delta chain is a study of gamma-delta T cells after stem cell transplantation. TCRdb re-processed the RT-PCR reads using CATT. The sample consists of roughly 590 delta-chain clones, 6.5% to 8.5% of them appearing once. This clone was found a few times. The sample consisted of gamma-delta T cells. This clonotype was obtained from a human donor. It is not recorded whose cells these are; they may come from a transplant donor.

The CDR3 is CACDNVLGDTLSWDTRQMFF. CDR3 bases: TGTGCCTGTGACAATGTACTGGGGGATACGCTCAGCTGGGACACCCGACAGATGTTTTTC. This sequence joins TRDV2 and TRDJ3, with 13 nucleotides matching TRDD3. Germline CDR1 reads GEAIGNYY; CDR2 reads EKD. The CDR3 is 20 residues long. J gave up 3 bases and V 2 bases, and 9 bases lay outside the gene matches.